Presented here are 3 T cell receptor beta chains from one specimen sequenced in a study of control samples from healthy donors and cancer patients. Sequencing was performed with immunoSEQ multiplex PCR; in TCRdb, only in-frame clones are kept and a portion is missing. The repertoire holds about 75,000 clones, about 80% seen once, with around 16% in the top ten. The sample was blood. Source of these receptors: a man in his fifties or sixties in good health.

The rearrangement uses TRBV19 and TRBJ1-2; TRBD1 might be the D (6 bases). The CDR3 has 16 amino acids. Trimming left V 5 bases short and J 10 bases short, with 26 bases between. From germline, CDR1 is LNHDA and CDR2 SQIVND (reference sequence). CDR3 sequence reads: CASSLGARTLLGHYTF. The CDR3 bases are TGTGCCAGTAGTTTGGGGGCCCGGACCTTGCTAGGCCACTACACCTTC.

The chain uses TRBV11-3 and TRBJ2-1; the D gene is possibly TRBD2 (6 bases). Trimming cost V 3 bases and J 6 bases, with 15 bases left between them. Per the germline V gene, CDR1 is SGHNT and CDR2 is YENEEA. The CDR3 has 15 residues. The CDR3 DNA follows: TGTGCCAGCAGCTTCTTCGGGAGTGGTTCCAATGAGCAGTTCTTC. Its translation: CASSFFGSGSNEQFF.

The chain employs TRBV28 and TRBJ2-5; D is perhaps TRBD2 (6 bases). The germline V and J ends were trimmed by 6 bases and 1 base, with 18 bases remaining between them. Germline CDR1 MDHEN, CDR2 SYDVKM. The CDR3 runs to 16 residues. The CDR3 coding sequence is TGTGCCAGCAGGCAAAGGGGAGGAGGATTCCAAGAGACCCAGTACTTC. Translation: CASRQRGGGFQETQYF.